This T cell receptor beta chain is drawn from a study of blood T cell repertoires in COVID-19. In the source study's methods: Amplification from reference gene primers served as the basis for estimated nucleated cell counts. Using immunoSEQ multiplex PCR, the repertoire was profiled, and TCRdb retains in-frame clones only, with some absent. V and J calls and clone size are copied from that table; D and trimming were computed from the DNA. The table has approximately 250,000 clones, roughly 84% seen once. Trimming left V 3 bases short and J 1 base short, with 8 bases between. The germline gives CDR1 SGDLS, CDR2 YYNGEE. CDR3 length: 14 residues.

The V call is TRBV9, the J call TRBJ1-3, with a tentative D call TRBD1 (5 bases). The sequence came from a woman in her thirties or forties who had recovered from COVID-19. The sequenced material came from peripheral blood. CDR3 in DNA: TGTGCCAGCAGCGCAGGGTTTTCTGGAAACACCATATATTTT. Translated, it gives CASSAGFSGNTIYF.